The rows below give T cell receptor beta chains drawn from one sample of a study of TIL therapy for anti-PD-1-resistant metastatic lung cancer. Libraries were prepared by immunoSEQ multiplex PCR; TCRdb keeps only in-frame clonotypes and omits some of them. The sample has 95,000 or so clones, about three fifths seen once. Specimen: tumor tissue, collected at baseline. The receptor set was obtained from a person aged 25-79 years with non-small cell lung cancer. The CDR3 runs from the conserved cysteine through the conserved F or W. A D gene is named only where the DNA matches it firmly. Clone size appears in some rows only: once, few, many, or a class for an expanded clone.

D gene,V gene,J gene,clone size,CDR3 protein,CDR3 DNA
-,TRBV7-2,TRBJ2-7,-,CASSFDHYEQYF,TGTGCCAGCAGCTTCGACCATTACGAGCAGTACTTC
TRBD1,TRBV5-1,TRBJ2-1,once,CASRVTGGSSYNEQFF,TGCGCCAGCAGAGTTACAGGGGGCAGCTCCTACAATGAGCAGTTCTTC
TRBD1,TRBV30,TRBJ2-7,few,CAWSGTGQRSYEQYF,TGTGCCTGGAGTGGGACAGGCCAACGGTCCTACGAGCAGTACTTC
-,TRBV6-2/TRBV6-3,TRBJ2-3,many,CASSYDGTNTQYF,TGTGCCAGCAGTTACGATGGTACGAATACGCAGTATTTT
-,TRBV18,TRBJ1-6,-,CASSLDNSPLHF,TGTGCCAGCTCCTTGGATAATTCACCCCTCCACTTT
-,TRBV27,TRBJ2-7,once,CASSGGNRGYEQYF,TGTGCCAGCAGTGGGGGGAACAGGGGTTACGAGCAGTACTTC
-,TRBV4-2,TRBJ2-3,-,CASSQEVGAPNTDTQYF,TGTGCCAGCAGCCAAGAGGTAGGGGCCCCTAACACAGATACGCAGTATTTT
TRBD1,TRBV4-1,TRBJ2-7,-,CASSQGQGRRYEQYF,TGCGCCAGCAGCCAAGGACAGGGGAGGAGGTACGAGCAGTACTTC
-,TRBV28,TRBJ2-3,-,CASILGGTDTQYF,TGTGCCAGCATCCTGGGTGGGACAGATACGCAGTATTTT
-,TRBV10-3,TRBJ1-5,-,CAISEGGGGDSNQPQHF,TGTGCCATCAGTGAGGGGGGTGGGGGTGATAGCAATCAGCCCCAGCATTTT
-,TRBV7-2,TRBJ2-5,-,CASSKGRAGQETQYF,TGTGCCAGCAGCAAGGGGCGGGCGGGACAAGAGACCCAGTACTTC
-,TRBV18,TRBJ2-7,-,CASSPPGKKSYEQYF,TGTGCCAGCTCACCACCCGGGAAGAAATCCTACGAGCAGTACTTC
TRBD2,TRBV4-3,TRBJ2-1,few,CASSQGLAPNEQFF,TGCGCCAGCAGCCAAGGACTAGCGCCCAATGAGCAGTTCTTC
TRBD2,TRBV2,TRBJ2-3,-,CASSEMGLATDTQYF,TGTGCCAGCAGTGAAATGGGACTAGCGACAGATACGCAGTATTTT
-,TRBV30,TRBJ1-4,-,CAWSMASLRGKLFF,TGTGCCTGGAGTATGGCCAGCTTGCGGGGAAAACTGTTTTTT
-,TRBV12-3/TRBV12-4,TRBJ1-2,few,CASSLGRYGYTF,TGTGCCAGCAGTTTAGGCAGATATGGCTACACCTTC
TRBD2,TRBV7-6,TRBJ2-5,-,CASSLGGGADRETQYF,TGTGCCAGCAGCTTAGGGGGGGGAGCGGACCGAGAGACCCAGTACTTC
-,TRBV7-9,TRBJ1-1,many,CASSSSGNTEAFF,TGTGCCAGCAGCTCCTCGGGGAACACTGAAGCTTTCTTT
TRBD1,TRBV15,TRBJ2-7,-,CATSRGGTGGTYEQYF,TGTGCCACCAGCAGAGGTGGGACAGGGGGTACATACGAGCAGTACTTC
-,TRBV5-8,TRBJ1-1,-,CASSLPPEAFF,TGTGCCAGCAGCCTCCCACCCGAAGCTTTCTTT
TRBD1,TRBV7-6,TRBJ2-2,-,CASSPGQGITGELFF,TGTGCCAGCAGCCCGGGACAGGGGATCACCGGGGAGCTGTTTTTT
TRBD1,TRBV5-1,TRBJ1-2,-,CASSLDRGGVYGYTF,TGCGCCAGCAGCTTGGACAGGGGGGGCGTCTATGGCTACACCTTC
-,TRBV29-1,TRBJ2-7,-,CSVRGLRDEQYF,TGCAGCGTTCGGGGCCTCAGGGACGAGCAGTACTTC
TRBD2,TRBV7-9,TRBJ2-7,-,CASSRGGAFLLGEQYF,TGTGCCAGCTCACGGGGGGGAGCCTTCCTTTTGGGCGAGCAGTACTTC
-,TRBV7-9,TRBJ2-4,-,CASSKNDGGDKNIQYF,TGTGCCAGCAGCAAGAATGACGGTGGGGACAAAAACATTCAGTACTTC
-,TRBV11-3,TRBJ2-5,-,CASSLGQRETQYF,TGTGCCAGCAGCTTAGGTCAGAGGGAGACCCAGTACTTC
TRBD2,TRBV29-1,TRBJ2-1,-,CSVFPSGNEQFF,TGCAGCGTTTTTCCTAGCGGTAATGAGCAGTTCTTC
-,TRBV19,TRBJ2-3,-,CASSTGLADTQYF,TGTGCCAGTAGTACAGGATTGGCGGATACGCAGTATTTT
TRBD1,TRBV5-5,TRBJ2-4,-,CASSLDRVKYF,TGTGCCAGCAGCCTGGACAGGGTCAAGTACTTC
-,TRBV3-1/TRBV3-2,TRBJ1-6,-,CASSQEAHRHNSPLHF,TGTGCCAGCAGCCAAGAGGCCCACAGGCATAATTCACCCCTCCACTTT
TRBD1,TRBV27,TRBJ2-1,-,CASSVQGGEQFF,TGTGCCAGCAGTGTACAGGGGGGTGAGCAGTTCTTC
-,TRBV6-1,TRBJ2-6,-,CASSEDDGSGANVLTF,TGTGCCAGCAGTGAGGACGACGGCTCTGGGGCCAACGTCCTGACTTTC
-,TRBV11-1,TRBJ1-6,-,CASSLRGEHSPLHF,TGTGCCAGCAGCTTAAGGGGCGAGCATTCACCCCTCCACTTT
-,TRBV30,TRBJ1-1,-,CAFRPTRGMNTEAFF,TGTGCCTTCCGTCCGACCCGGGGAATGAACACTGAAGCTTTCTTT
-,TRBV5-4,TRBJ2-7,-,CASSLEGGLRYEQYF,TGTGCCAGCAGCTTGGAAGGGGGACTTCGATACGAGCAGTACTTC
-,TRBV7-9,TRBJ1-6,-,CASSLQRAGDFGMGPLHF,TGTGCCAGCAGCTTACAAAGAGCTGGCGATTTTGGGATGGGGCCCCTCCACTTT
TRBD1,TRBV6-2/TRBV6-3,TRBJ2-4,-,CASSYSAGGDRNIQYF,TGTGCCAGCAGTTACTCGGCAGGGGGAGACAGGAACATTCAGTACTTC
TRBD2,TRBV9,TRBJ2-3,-,CASSASGSTDTQYF,TGTGCCAGCAGCGCTAGCGGTTCCACAGATACGCAGTATTTT
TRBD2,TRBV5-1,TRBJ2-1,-,CASSLAILAGGNEQFF,TGCGCCAGCAGCTTGGCCATTCTAGCGGGGGGGAATGAGCAGTTCTTC
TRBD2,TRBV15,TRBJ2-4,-,CATSRDSTSGRYIQYF,TGTGCCACCAGCAGAGATAGTACTAGCGGGAGATACATTCAGTACTTC